This T cell receptor beta chain was sequenced for a study of immune cell composition in non-small cell lung cancer. Study outcomes and limitations: Tumour-associated clones >0.5% occurred in approximately 31% of adenocarcinomas, roughly 80% of squamous. In adenocarcinoma, maximal tumour-associated clone frequency tracked TIL tumour reactivity.

Worth noting for this clone: Its antigen is as yet unknown.

Profiling relied on immunoSEQ multiplex PCR, and the TCRdb table lists in-frame clones only, not all of them. Found here are some 2,000 clones, over 60% of them singletons; the top ten hold about 9%. The normal lung sample lay at least 3 cm, and maximally far, from the tumour. Frozen unsorted single-cell suspensions supplied the genomic DNA. This CDR3 has 16 amino acids. Germline assignment: CDR1 MNHNY and CDR2 SVGAGI (reference sequence). V lost 0 bases and J lost 3, with 15 bases in between. Specimen: non-adjacent lung tissue. The clonotype comes from a human donor with non-small cell lung cancer. The genes are TRBV6-6 and TRBJ2-7; D might be TRBD2 (5 bases). Here the CDR3 reads CASSYSKQKGDYEQYF. The CDR3 region has the DNA TGTGCCAGCAGTTACTCGAAACAAAAGGGAGACTACGAGCAGTACTTC.